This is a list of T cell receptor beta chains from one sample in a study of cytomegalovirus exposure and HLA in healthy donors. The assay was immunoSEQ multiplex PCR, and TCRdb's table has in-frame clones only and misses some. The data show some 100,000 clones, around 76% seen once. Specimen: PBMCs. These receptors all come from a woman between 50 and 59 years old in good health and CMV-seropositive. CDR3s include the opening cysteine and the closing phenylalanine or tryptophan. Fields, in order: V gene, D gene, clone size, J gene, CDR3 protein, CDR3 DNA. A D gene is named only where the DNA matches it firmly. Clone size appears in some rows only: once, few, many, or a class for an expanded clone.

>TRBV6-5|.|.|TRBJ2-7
CASGSVYEQYF
TGTGCCAGCGGTTCCGTCTACGAGCAGTACTTC
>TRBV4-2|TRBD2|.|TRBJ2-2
CASNPGGGLPHTGELFF
TGTGCCAGCAACCCGGGTGGGGGACTACCACACACCGGGGAGCTGTTTTTT
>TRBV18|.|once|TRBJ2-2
CASSPVGGELFF
TGTGCCAGCTCACCGGTCGGCGGGGAGCTGTTTTTT
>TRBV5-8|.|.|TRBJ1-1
CASSLLAFF
TGTGCCAGCAGTCTTTTGGCTTTCTTT
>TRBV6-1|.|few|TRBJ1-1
CASSGTWNTEAFF
TGTGCCAGCAGCGGGACATGGAACACTGAAGCTTTCTTT
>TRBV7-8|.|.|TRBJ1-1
CASSLGQSNTEAFF
TGTGCCAGCAGCTTGGGGCAGTCGAACACTGAAGCTTTCTTT
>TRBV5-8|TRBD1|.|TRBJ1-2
CASSRGQESFNYGYTF
TGTGCCAGCAGCCGGGGACAGGAGAGTTTTAACTATGGCTACACCTTC
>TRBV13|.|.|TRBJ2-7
CASSLEGREQYF
TGTGCCAGCAGCTTGGAGGGAAGGGAGCAGTACTTC
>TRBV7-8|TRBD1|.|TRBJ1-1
CASRTGGFKAFF
TGTGCCAGCAGAACAGGGGGATTTAAAGCTTTCTTT
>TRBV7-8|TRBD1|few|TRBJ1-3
CASSFRDSSGNTIYF
TGTGCCAGCAGCTTTCGGGACAGCTCTGGAAACACCATATATTTT
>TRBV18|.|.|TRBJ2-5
CASSLEYSKGQETQYF
TGTGCCAGCTCACTAGAGTACAGCAAAGGTCAAGAGACCCAGTACTTC
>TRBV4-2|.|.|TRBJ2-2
CASSQEGRSNTGELFF
TGTGCCAGCAGCCAAGAGGGCCGGTCGAACACCGGGGAGCTGTTTTTT
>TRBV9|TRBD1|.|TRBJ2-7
CASSEGQGYYEQYF
TGTGCCAGCAGCGAGGGACAGGGCTATTACGAGCAGTACTTC
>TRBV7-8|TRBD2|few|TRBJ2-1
CASSFKRGVLSSYNEQFF
TGTGCCAGCAGCTTCAAGCGGGGGGTTCTGAGCTCCTACAATGAGCAGTTCTTC
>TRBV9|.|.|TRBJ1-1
CASSVGGTEAFF
TGTGCCAGCAGCGTAGGAGGGACTGAAGCTTTCTTT
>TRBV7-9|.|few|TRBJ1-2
CASSPISTPTTTLYGYTF
TGTGCCAGCAGCCCCATAAGCACGCCCACCACCACTTTATATGGCTACACCTTC
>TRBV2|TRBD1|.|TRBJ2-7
CALSTGPGQTYEQYF
TGTGCACTTTCAACGGGACCGGGACAGACTTACGAGCAGTACTTC
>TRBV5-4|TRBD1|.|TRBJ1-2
CASSFGQGNGYTF
TGTGCCAGCAGTTTTGGACAGGGCAATGGCTACACCTTC
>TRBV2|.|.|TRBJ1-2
CASAGDEPPIGYGYTF
TGTGCCAGCGCGGGTGATGAGCCTCCAATAGGGTATGGCTACACCTTC
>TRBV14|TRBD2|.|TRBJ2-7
CASSPPQAGIYEQYF
TGTGCCAGCAGCCCTCCCCAAGCGGGAATCTACGAGCAGTACTTC
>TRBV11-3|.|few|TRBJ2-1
CASSLESAPPGNEQFF
TGTGCCAGCAGCTTAGAAAGCGCGCCCCCGGGCAATGAGCAGTTCTTC
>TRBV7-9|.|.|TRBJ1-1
CASSLVSGANTEAFF
TGTGCCAGCAGCTTAGTCTCTGGGGCGAACACTGAAGCTTTCTTT
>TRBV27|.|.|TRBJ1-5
CASSGTTDQPQHF
TGTGCCAGCAGCGGGACTACGGATCAGCCCCAGCATTTT